The 12 T cell receptor beta chains below all came from one sample that was sequenced in a study of OX40 agonist ivuxolimab in advanced cancers. TCRdb's table, derived via immunoSEQ multiplex PCR, lists solely in-frame clones and lacks some. The table records approximately 160,000 clones, roughly 94% of them present only once. The source material was CD4+ or CD8+ T cells sorted from blood, sampled in a trial of the OX40 agonist ivuxolimab. The receptors originated from an adult with an advanced solid tumor such as melanoma, head and neck, liver or kidney cancer.

The V call is TRBV5-8, the J call TRBJ2-2; TRBD2 agrees at 8 bases. There are 14 residues in the CDR3. Germline V CDR1 and CDR2: SGHTS, YDEGEE. J gave up 6 bases and V 2 bases, and 3 bases lay outside the gene matches. Here the CDR3 reads CASSFKRGPGELFF. The CDR3 nucleotides read TGTGCCAGCAGCTTTAAGCGGGGGCCCGGGGAGCTGTTTTTT. Variable domain in full (rest from reference TRBV5-8 and TRBJ2-2): EAGVTQSPTHLIKTRGQQATLRCSPISGHTSVYWYQQALGLGLQFLLWYDEGEERNRGNFPPRFSGRQFPNYSSELNVNALELEDSALYLCASSFKRGPGELFFGEGSRLTVL.

Only one count was recorded for this clone. The chain joins TRBV9 to TRBJ2-3; D uncertain. Germline V gives CDR1 SGDLS, CDR2 YYNGEE. V shed 2 bases and J shed 0 bases, with 13 bases lying between them. The CDR3 covers 16 residues. CDR3 sequence reads: CASSVDGPTSTDTQYF. Written as DNA, the CDR3 is TGTGCCAGCAGCGTTGACGGACCAACTAGCACAGATACGCAGTATTTT.

This chain joins TRBV6-1 and TRBJ2-3; 8 bases are a match to TRBD2. Germline lookup yields CDR1 MNHNS and CDR2 SASEGT. V lost 3 bases and J lost 4; bases outside the gene matches: 6. The CDR3 has 15 residues. This CDR3 is CASSDIRGGSDTQYF. CDR3 coding DNA: TGTGCCAGCAGTGATATTCGGGGGGGCTCAGATACGCAGTATTTT.

The rearrangement joins TRBV4-1 to TRBJ2-5; 11 nucleotides line up with TRBD2. Germline V lookup: CDR1 MGHRA, CDR2 YSYEKL. This CDR3 contains 17 residues. Germline trimming cut 3 bases from V and 4 bases from J; bases unmatched to any gene: 10. The DNA of the CDR3 is TGCGCCAGCAGCCACCGTACGACTGGACTAGCGGGAGAGACCCAGTACTTC. The encoded protein is CASSHRTTGLAGETQYF.

J is TRBJ1-2 and V is TRBV10-1; 8 bases map to TRBD1. CDR3 length: 14 residues. The ends lost 1 base at V and 8 bases at J; junction bases unmatched: 6. Germline assignment: CDR1 WNHNN and CDR2 SYGVQD (reference sequence). The chain's CDR3 is CASSELGRGHGYTF. The CDR3 DNA is TGCGCCAGCAGTGAGTTAGGCAGGGGGCACGGCTACACCTTC.

The chain joins TRBV7-7 to TRBJ1-4, with D tentatively TRBD1 (5 bases). V lost 5 bases and J 8 bases, leaving 15 bases between the germline ends. Germline V lookup: CDR1 SSHAT, CDR2 FNYEAQ (reference sequence). CDR3 size: 14 residues. CDR3 coding DNA: TGTGCCAGCAGCCAGGGTCAAATGGGGGAAAAACTGTTTTTT. This translates into CASSQGQMGEKLFF.

The chain links TRBV5-4 to TRBJ2-3; TRBD1 aligns across 7 bases. J lost 0 bases, V lost 0 bases, and 4 bases had no gene match. Germline-derived CDR1 and CDR2 are SGHNT and YYREEE (reference sequence). The CDR3 has 16 amino acids. The CDR3 DNA is TGTGCCAGCAGCTTGGGCGGCAGGGGGAGCACAGATACGCAGTATTTT. The encoded protein is CASSLGGRGSTDTQYF.

The J gene is TRBJ1-2, the V gene TRBV27; possible D gene TRBD1, 5 bases. With 3 bases removed from V and 9 bases from J, the gap between germline ends came to 17 bases. The length of the CDR3 is 14 residues. Per the germline V gene, CDR1 is MNHEY and CDR2 is SMNVEV (reference sequence). CDR3 DNA sequence: TGTGCCAGCAGTTTTAACAGAGAGACAGCGAGCTACACCTTC. Amino acid sequence: CASSFNRETASYTF.

CDR3 nucleotide sequence: TGTGCCAGCAGCTTAACGAGGTCGGTTAATGAGCAGTTCTTC. It translates to CASSLTRSVNEQFF. The chain couples TRBV7-3 to TRBJ2-1; D uncertain. The CDR3 is made up of 14 amino acids. Germline V gene lookup returns CDR1 SGHTA and CDR2 FQGTGA. The ends were cut back, 0 bases at V and 7 bases at J, with 10 bases in the middle.

The gene calls are TRBV28 and TRBJ1-1; the D is unclear. Germline V lookup: CDR1 MDHEN, CDR2 SYDVKM. The V gene lost 6 bases and the J gene lost 5 bases, with 16 bases spanning the gap. There are 14 residues in the CDR3. This CDR3 reads CASSLASGVTEAFF. The CDR3 nucleotides read TGTGCCAGCAGCCTTGCATCTGGGGTGACTGAAGCTTTCTTT.

This chain joins TRBV7-2 and TRBJ2-1; 13 bases align to TRBD2. Germline trimming cut 4 bases from V and 5 bases from J; bases unmatched to any gene: 8. Germline loops: CDR1 SGHTA, CDR2 FQGNSA. CDR3 length: 17 residues. This chain's CDR3 is CASSSWTSGRSNNEQFF. The CDR3 DNA is TGTGCCAGCAGCTCCTGGACTAGCGGGAGAAGCAACAATGAGCAGTTCTTC.

This clone occurred once. The chain recombines TRBV28 with TRBJ1-1, with TRBD1 matching 7 bases. V lost 5 bases, J lost 0 bases, and 15 bases stayed unmatched. The CDR3 has 18 residues. Germline V gives CDR1 MDHEN, CDR2 SYDVKM. CDR3 sequence: CASSLPFQGVLMNTEAFF. The CDR3 DNA is TGTGCCAGCAGTCTCCCCTTTCAGGGGGTTCTTATGAACACTGAAGCTTTCTTT.